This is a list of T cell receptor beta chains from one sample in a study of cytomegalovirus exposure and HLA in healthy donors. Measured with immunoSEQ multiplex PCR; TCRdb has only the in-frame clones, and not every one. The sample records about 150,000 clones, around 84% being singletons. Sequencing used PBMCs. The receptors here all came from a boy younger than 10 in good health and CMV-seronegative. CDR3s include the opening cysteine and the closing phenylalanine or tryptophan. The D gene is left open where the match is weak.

CDR3aa: CACVGISHIHF; j_gene: TRBJ1-6; d_gene: -; v_gene: TRBV2
CDR3aa: CASSSLNNPSQETQYF; j_gene: TRBJ2-5; d_gene: -; v_gene: TRBV5-4
CDR3aa: CASSQVTGTNEKLFF; j_gene: TRBJ1-4; d_gene: -; v_gene: TRBV4-1
CDR3aa: CAIRLGLSGGNEQYF; j_gene: -; d_gene: TRBD2; v_gene: TRBV10-3
CDR3aa: CASSWGAGDPDSNYGYTF; j_gene: TRBJ1-2; d_gene: -; v_gene: TRBV27
CDR3aa: CASSSTGFSYEQYF; j_gene: -; d_gene: -; v_gene: TRBV27
CDR3aa: CASPPPSLDRERERGTEAFF; j_gene: TRBJ1-1; d_gene: TRBD1; v_gene: TRBV28
CDR3aa: CAIGAGTEGNQPQHF; j_gene: TRBJ1-5; d_gene: TRBD1; v_gene: TRBV10-3
CDR3aa: CASSLREEGEQYF; j_gene: TRBJ2-7; d_gene: -; v_gene: TRBV7-3
CDR3aa: CASTAGGRAGELFF; j_gene: TRBJ2-2; d_gene: TRBD2; v_gene: TRBV9
CDR3aa: CASSLELSRVDEKLFF; j_gene: TRBJ1-4; d_gene: -; v_gene: TRBV7-9
CDR3aa: CASSSFYEQYF; j_gene: TRBJ2-7; d_gene: -; v_gene: TRBV28
CDR3aa: CASSPRTGSVSNQPQHF; j_gene: TRBJ1-5; d_gene: TRBD1; v_gene: TRBV27
CDR3aa: CASSISHAGGSALEQYF; j_gene: TRBJ2-7; d_gene: TRBD2; v_gene: TRBV19
CDR3aa: CASSPVGGHTYNEQFF; j_gene: TRBJ2-1; d_gene: -; v_gene: TRBV28
CDR3aa: CARSLGQAFAHLEYEQYF; j_gene: TRBJ2-7; d_gene: -; v_gene: TRBV5-3
CDR3aa: CASRLLAGGPNEQFF; j_gene: TRBJ2-1; d_gene: TRBD2; v_gene: TRBV28
CDR3aa: CASGNDRVLGVQYF; j_gene: TRBJ2-7; d_gene: TRBD1; v_gene: TRBV12-5
CDR3aa: CASRTVRGYTF; j_gene: TRBJ1-2; d_gene: -; v_gene: TRBV2
CDR3aa: CASSLGTSGARAYEQYF; j_gene: -; d_gene: TRBD2; v_gene: TRBV5-4
CDR3aa: CASSAYSGQGGDEQYF; j_gene: TRBJ2-7; d_gene: TRBD1; v_gene: TRBV6-1
CDR3aa: CASSIDRTVNTEAFF; j_gene: TRBJ1-1; d_gene: -; v_gene: TRBV19
CDR3aa: CASSHRGSLRGNTEAFF; j_gene: TRBJ1-1; d_gene: TRBD1; v_gene: TRBV28
CDR3aa: CASSYAGGGNIQYF; j_gene: TRBJ2-4; d_gene: TRBD2; v_gene: TRBV28
CDR3aa: CASSSIGGGDTQYF; j_gene: TRBJ2-3; d_gene: -; v_gene: TRBV5-5
CDR3aa: CASRRTGTGQTNYGYTF; j_gene: TRBJ1-2; d_gene: -; v_gene: TRBV4-3
CDR3aa: CASRGLVLPEAFF; j_gene: TRBJ1-1; d_gene: -; v_gene: TRBV27
CDR3aa: CASSSQTGGVREKLFF; j_gene: TRBJ1-4; d_gene: TRBD1; v_gene: TRBV27
CDR3aa: CASSPPQGNIYEQYF; j_gene: TRBJ2-7; d_gene: -; v_gene: TRBV18
CDR3aa: CASSVGSLGNTEAFF; j_gene: TRBJ1-1; d_gene: -; v_gene: TRBV9
CDR3aa: CASSIAGGSYEQYF; j_gene: TRBJ2-7; d_gene: TRBD2; v_gene: TRBV19
CDR3aa: CASSPVGLADPYNEQFF; j_gene: TRBJ2-1; d_gene: TRBD2; v_gene: TRBV18
CDR3aa: CASRAGGPNGQFF; j_gene: TRBJ2-1; d_gene: TRBD2; v_gene: TRBV2
CDR3aa: CASSSIRRGLMNTEAFF; j_gene: TRBJ1-1; d_gene: -; v_gene: TRBV27
CDR3aa: CASSPTTGGYGYTF; j_gene: TRBJ1-2; d_gene: TRBD1; v_gene: TRBV18
CDR3aa: CASSDTGGWETQYF; j_gene: TRBJ2-5; d_gene: TRBD1; v_gene: TRBV27
CDR3aa: CASSARGRDPYNEQFF; j_gene: TRBJ2-1; d_gene: -; v_gene: TRBV9
CDR3aa: CASSDPLDRDLPAQYF; j_gene: TRBJ2-5; d_gene: TRBD1; v_gene: TRBV2
CDR3aa: CASQRVRMNTEAFF; j_gene: TRBJ1-1; d_gene: -; v_gene: TRBV27
CDR3aa: CASSILGGGETQYF; j_gene: TRBJ2-5; d_gene: -; v_gene: TRBV19
CDR3aa: CASSLPGRTGHGYTF; j_gene: TRBJ1-2; d_gene: TRBD1; v_gene: TRBV7-2